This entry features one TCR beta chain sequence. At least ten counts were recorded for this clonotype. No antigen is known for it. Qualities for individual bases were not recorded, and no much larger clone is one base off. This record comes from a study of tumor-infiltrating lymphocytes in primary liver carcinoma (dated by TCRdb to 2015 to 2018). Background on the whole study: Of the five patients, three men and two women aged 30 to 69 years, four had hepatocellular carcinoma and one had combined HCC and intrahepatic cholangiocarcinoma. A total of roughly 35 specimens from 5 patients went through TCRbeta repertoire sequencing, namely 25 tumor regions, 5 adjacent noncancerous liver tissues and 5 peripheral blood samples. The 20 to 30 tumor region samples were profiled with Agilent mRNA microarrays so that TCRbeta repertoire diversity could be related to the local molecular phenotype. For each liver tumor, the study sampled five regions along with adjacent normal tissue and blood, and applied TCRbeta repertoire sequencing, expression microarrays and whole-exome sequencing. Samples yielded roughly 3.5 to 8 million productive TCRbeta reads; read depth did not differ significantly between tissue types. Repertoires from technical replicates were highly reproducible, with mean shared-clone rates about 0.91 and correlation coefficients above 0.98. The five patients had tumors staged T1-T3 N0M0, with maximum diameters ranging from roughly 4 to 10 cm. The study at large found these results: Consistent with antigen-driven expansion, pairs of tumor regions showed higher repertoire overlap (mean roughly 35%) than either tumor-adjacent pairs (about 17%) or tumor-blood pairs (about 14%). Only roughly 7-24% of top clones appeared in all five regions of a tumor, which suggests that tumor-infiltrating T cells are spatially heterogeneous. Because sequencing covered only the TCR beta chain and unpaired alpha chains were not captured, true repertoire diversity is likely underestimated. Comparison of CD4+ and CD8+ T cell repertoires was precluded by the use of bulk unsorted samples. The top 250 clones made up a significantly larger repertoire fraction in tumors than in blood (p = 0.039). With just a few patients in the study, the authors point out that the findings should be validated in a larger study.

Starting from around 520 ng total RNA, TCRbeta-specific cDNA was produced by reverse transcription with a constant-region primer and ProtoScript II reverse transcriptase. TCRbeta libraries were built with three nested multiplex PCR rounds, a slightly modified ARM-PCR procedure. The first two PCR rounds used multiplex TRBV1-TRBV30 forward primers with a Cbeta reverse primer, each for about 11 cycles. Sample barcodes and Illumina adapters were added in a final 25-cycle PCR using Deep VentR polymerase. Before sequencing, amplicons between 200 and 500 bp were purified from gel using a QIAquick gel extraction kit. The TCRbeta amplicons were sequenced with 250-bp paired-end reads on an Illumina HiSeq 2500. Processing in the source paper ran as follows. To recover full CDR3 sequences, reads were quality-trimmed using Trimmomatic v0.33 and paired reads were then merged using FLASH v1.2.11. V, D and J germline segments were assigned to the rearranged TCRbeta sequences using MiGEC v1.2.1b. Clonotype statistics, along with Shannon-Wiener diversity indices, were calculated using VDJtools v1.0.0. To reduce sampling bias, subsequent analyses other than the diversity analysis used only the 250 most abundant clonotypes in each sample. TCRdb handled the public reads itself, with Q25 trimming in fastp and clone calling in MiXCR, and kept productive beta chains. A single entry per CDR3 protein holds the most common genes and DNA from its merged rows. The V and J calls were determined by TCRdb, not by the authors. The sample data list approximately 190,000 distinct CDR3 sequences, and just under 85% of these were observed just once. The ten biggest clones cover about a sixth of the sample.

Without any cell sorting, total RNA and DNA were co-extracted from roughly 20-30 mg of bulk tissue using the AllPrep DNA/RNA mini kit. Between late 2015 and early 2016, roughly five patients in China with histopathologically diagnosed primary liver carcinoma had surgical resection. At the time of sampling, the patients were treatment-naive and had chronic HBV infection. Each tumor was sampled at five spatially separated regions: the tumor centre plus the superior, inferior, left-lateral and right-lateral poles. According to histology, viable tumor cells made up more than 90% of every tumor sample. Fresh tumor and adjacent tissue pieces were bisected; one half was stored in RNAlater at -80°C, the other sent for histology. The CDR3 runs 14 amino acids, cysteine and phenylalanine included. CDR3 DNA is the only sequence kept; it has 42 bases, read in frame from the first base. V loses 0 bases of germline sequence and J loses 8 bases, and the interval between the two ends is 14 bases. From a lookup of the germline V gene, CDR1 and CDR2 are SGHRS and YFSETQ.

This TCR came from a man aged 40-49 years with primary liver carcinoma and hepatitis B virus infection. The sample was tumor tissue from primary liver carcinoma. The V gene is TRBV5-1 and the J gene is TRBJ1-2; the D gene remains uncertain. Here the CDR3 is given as CASSLEGPAEGYTF. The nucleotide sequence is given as TGCGCCAGCAGCTTGGAGGGTCCAGCCGAGGGCTACACCTTC.